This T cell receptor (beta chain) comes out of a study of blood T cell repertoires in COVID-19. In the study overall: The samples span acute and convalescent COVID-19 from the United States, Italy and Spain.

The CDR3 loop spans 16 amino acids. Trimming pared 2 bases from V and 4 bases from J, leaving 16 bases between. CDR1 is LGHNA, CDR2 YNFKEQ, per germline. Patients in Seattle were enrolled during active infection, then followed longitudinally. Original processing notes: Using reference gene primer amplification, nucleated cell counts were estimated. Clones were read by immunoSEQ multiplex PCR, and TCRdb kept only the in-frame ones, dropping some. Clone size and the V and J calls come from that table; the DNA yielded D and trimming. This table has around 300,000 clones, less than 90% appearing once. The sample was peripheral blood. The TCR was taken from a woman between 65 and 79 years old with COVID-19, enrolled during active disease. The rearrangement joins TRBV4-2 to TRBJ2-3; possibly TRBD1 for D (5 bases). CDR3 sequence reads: CASSQRGTGGSDTQYF. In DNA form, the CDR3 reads TGTGCCAGCAGCCAAAGGGGAACAGGTGGATCAGATACGCAGTATTTT.